The 24 T cell receptor beta chains below all came from one sample that was sequenced in a study of T-cell memory formation after mild COVID-19. TCRdb re-analysed the 5' RACE reads in MiXCR, keeping a single row per CDR3 protein. Of hundreds of thousands of distinct CDR3 sequences detected, about a sixth appear once; the ten largest clones hold roughly 21%. The sample was PBMCs or a T cell subset sorted from them (not recorded which). The source of these receptors is a man aged 18 to 30 who had mild COVID-19 (a few samples of this study predate the infection). Cell type and time point are not known.

The V gene is TRBV12-3 or TRBV12-4, the J gene TRBJ2-1, with 8 bases that match TRBD1. J gave up 4 bases and V 8 bases, and 4 bases lay outside the gene matches. This CDR3 spans 13 amino acids. The CDR3 loop is CASGNRGYNEQFF. The CDR3 bases are TGTGCCAGCGGAAACAGGGGGTACAATGAGCAGTTCTTC.

This clonotype was counted only a few times. The chain combines TRBV27 with TRBJ2-5; 7 nucleotides match TRBD1. V was pared by 0 bases and J by 6 bases, with 4 bases of the junction left unmatched. The CDR3 covers 14 residues. Germline V gene sequence: CDR1 MNHEY, CDR2 SMNVEV (reference sequence). CDR3 sequence (DNA): TGTGCCAGCAGTTTATCGAGGGGGCAACAGACCCAGTACTTC. Its protein product is CASSLSRGQQTQYF.

The chain is built from TRBV20-1 and TRBJ1-1; possible D gene TRBD1, 6 bases. Between the trimmed V and J ends, which lost 2 bases and 0 bases, there was a span of 13 bases. This CDR3 has 15 amino acids. CDR1 DFQATT and CDR2 SNEGSKA come from the germline V gene (reference sequence). The CDR3 DNA follows: TGCAGTGCTAGACAAAAGGGGGGCTTGAACACTGAAGCTTTCTTT. Residues: CSARQKGGLNTEAFF.

The chain links TRBV9 to TRBJ1-1; 9 bases match TRBD1. The J segment lost 5 bases and the V segment lost 0 bases, leaving 5 bases of the junction unmatched. The germline CDR1 and CDR2 sequences are SGDLS and YYNGEE. The CDR3 is made up of 15 amino acids. The CDR3 protein is CASSVEGQGRTEAFF. CDR3 sequence (DNA): TGTGCCAGCAGCGTAGAAGGACAGGGGCGGACTGAAGCTTTCTTT. The full variable domain, its missing parts supplied by reference TRBV9 and TRBJ1-1, is DSGVTQTPKHLITATGQRVTLRCSPRSGDLSVYWYQQSLDQGLQFLIQYYNGEERAKGNILERFSAQQFPDLHSELNLSSLELGDSALYFCASSVEGQGRTEAFFGQGTRLTVV.

This rearrangement joins TRBV3-1 to TRBJ2-3; TRBD2 matches at 10 bases. The CDR3 sequence is 17 residues long. Germline trimming cut 1 base from V and 2 bases from J; bases unmatched to any gene: 6. Germline values: CDR1 LGHDT, CDR2 YNNKEL (reference sequence). The CDR3 nucleotides read TGTGCCAGCAGCCAAGTTTTTAGCGGGGGGTCCACAGATACGCAGTATTTT. Translation: CASSQVFSGGSTDTQYF.

V is TRBV7-6 and J is TRBJ1-6; D is possibly TRBD1 (5 bases). The CDR3 runs to 13 residues. Per germline, CDR1 SGHVS and CDR2 FNYEAQ. V lost 5 bases, J lost 5 bases, and 7 bases lay in between. CDR3 sequence: CASSIQDNSPLHF. In nucleotides, the CDR3 is TGTGCCAGCAGCATACAGGATAATTCACCCCTCCACTTT.

This chain uses TRBV2 with TRBJ2-7, with 8 bases matching TRBD1. The germline CDR1 and CDR2 sequences are SNHLY and FYNNEI. The CDR3 extends over 14 amino acids. V lost 8 bases to trimming and J lost 6 bases; unmatched junction nucleotides: 12. Here the CDR3 DNA reads TGTGCCAGCGGGGAAAGACAGGGGCTAGGCGAGCAGTACTTC. Translation: CASGERQGLGEQYF.

Many counts were recorded for this clonotype. Germline and junction disagree at one end, which may indicate a read error. The CDR3 DNA reads TGTGCCAGCAGCTTCGGTCCTAGCACTCAGCCCCAGCATTTT. It codes for CASSFGPSTQPQHF. The chain is built from TRBV7-2 and TRBJ1-5, with D hard to call. Per germline, CDR1 SGHTA and CDR2 FQGNSA. CDR3 length: 14 amino acids.

The CDR3 region is CAISEGTRNSPLHF. Written as DNA, the CDR3 is TGTGCCATCAGTGAAGGGACGCGTAATTCACCCCTCCACTTT. The V and J genes are TRBV10-3 and TRBJ1-6; TRBD1 might be the D (5 bases). Germline-derived CDR1 and CDR2 are ENHRY and SYGVKD. The CDR3 runs to 14 residues. The V and J ends lost 3 bases and 6 bases respectively, with 9 bases between them.

This clonotype was found a few times. Written as DNA, the CDR3 is TGTGCCAGCAGCTGGGCCCTAGTCGCAGATACGCAGTATTTT. Translating it yields CASSWALVADTQYF. V and J are TRBV12-3 or TRBV12-4 and TRBJ2-3, with unresolved D. This CDR3 region has 14 residues. With 6 bases removed from V and 4 bases from J, the gap between germline ends came to 14 bases.

This clonotype appeared a few times. Compared with germline, one end of the junction differs, possibly owing to a read error. The rearrangement uses TRBV6-2 or TRBV6-3 and TRBJ1-1; a possible D gene is TRBD1 (6 bases). The CDR3 has 13 residues. Per the germline V gene, CDR1 is MNHEY and CDR2 is SVGEGT. In nucleotides, the CDR3 is TGTGCCAGCGGTTACAGGGTGAACACTGAAGCTTTCTTT. Residues: CASGYRVNTEAFF.

This clonotype came up a few times. The chain is built from TRBV18 and TRBJ2-7, with TRBD1 matching 7 bases. This CDR3 comprises 14 residues. With V trimmed by 0 bases and J by 3 bases, 2 bases remained unmatched. From germline, CDR1 is KGHSH and CDR2 LQKENI. CDR3 nucleotide sequence: TGTGCCAGCTCACCACCCCCAGGGGGCTACGAGCAGTACGTC. Protein product: CASSPPPGGYEQYV.

In this sample, this clonotype turned up many times. V and J are TRBV5-1 and TRBJ1-1, with 12 bases matching TRBD1. Germline V CDR1 and CDR2: SGHRS, YFSETQ. The CDR3 extends over 14 amino acids. Trimming took 4 bases from V and 8 from J; bases not matched to a gene: 6. As DNA, the CDR3 is TGCGCCAGCAGCCTGGGACAGGGGGCCGAAGAAGCTTTCTTT. It translates to CASSLGQGAEEAFF.

The rearrangement uses TRBV5-1 and TRBJ2-3; TRBD2 agrees at 9 bases. There are 16 residues in the CDR3. CDR1 is SGHRS, CDR2 YFSETQ, per germline. The ends lost 0 bases at V and 1 base at J; junction bases unmatched: 3. In DNA, the CDR3 is TGCGCCAGCAGCTTGGAAATAGCGGGGGGCACAGATACGCAGTATTTT. It translates to CASSLEIAGGTDTQYF.

The sample holds many counts of this clonotype. The chain uses TRBV18 and TRBJ2-2; D remains ambiguous. This CDR3 is built from 16 residues. Per germline, CDR1 KGHSH and CDR2 LQKENI. V was trimmed by 2 bases and J by 0 bases, leaving 10 bases between them. The CDR3 here is CASSPWAAANTGELFF. The CDR3 coding sequence is TGTGCCAGCTCACCATGGGCGGCCGCGAACACCGGGGAGCTGTTTTTT.

The table lists this clonotype with many counts. The rearrangement links TRBV18 to TRBJ1-1; D gene ambiguous. Germline assignment: CDR1 KGHSH and CDR2 LQKENI. V shed 2 bases and J shed 1 base, with 5 bases lying between them. The CDR3 is 13 amino acids. CDR3: CASSPAENTEAFF. DNA for the CDR3: TGTGCCAGCTCACCAGCGGAGAACACTGAAGCTTTCTTT.

Only a few counts were recorded for this clonotype. The rearrangement joins TRBV4-3 to TRBJ1-2, with D possibly matching TRBD1 (6 bases). Germline V gene lookup returns CDR1 LGHNA and CDR2 YSLEER. Trimming pared 4 bases from V and 4 bases from J, leaving 13 bases between. The CDR3 runs 14 residues. CDR3 region: CASSPKDRTYGYTF. In DNA, the CDR3 is TGCGCCAGCAGCCCTAAGGACAGAACCTATGGCTACACCTTC.

This chain connects TRBV5-1 to TRBJ2-1; D gene ambiguous. Germline-derived CDR1 and CDR2 are SGHRS and YFSETQ. Trimming removed 0 bases from V and 13 bases from J, with 8 bases in between. The CDR3 has 11 residues. The CDR3 sequence is CASSLATVQFF. The CDR3 DNA is TGCGCCAGCAGCTTGGCGACTGTTCAGTTCTTC.

The rearrangement uses TRBV5-4 and TRBJ2-5; D gene ambiguous. Looked up from germline, CDR1 is SGHNT and CDR2 is YYREEE (reference sequence). Trimming took off 0 bases at V and 5 bases at J, with 8 bases between the two ends. CDR3 length equals 13 residues. The CDR3 loop is CASSLDAQETQYF. Written as DNA, the CDR3 is TGTGCCAGCAGCTTGGATGCGCAGGAGACCCAGTACTTC.

This clonotype was seen a handful of times. The rearrangement links TRBV4-1 to TRBJ2-7; no clear D gene. V was trimmed by 3 bases and J by 3 bases, leaving 15 bases between them. Germline V gives CDR1 MGHRA, CDR2 YSYEKL. The CDR3 covers 15 residues. This chain's CDR3 is CASSHPGRGDYEQYV. The DNA for the CDR3 is TGCGCCAGCAGCCACCCGGGCCGAGGAGACTACGAGCAGTACGTC.

This clonotype has more than one count but fewer than ten. Its ends do not fully match the called genes, so a read error is possible. The chain employs TRBV7-2 and TRBJ1-5, with 7 bases lining up with TRBD1. The CDR3 consists of 16 residues. Germline V gene lookup returns CDR1 SGHTA and CDR2 FQGNSA. The CDR3 here is CASTLSPTGNPQPQHF. The CDR3 DNA follows: TGTGCCAGCACGCTTAGTCCGACAGGGAACCCTCAGCCTCAGCATTTT. The variable domain in full, with the rest retrieved from reference TRBV7-2 and TRBJ1-5, is GAGVSQSPSNKVTEKGKDVELRCDPISGHTALYWYRQSLGQGLEFLIYFQGNSAPDKSGLPSDRFSAERTGGSVSTLTIQRTQQEDSAVYLCASTLSPTGNPQPQHFGDGTRLSIL.

The chain carries TRBV7-9 and TRBJ2-5; either TRBD1 or TRBD2 may supply D (6 bases each). The CDR3 runs to 15 residues. Trimming removed 1 base at V and 5 bases at J, with 14 bases between. Germline loops: CDR1 SEHNR, CDR2 FQNEAQ (reference sequence). As DNA, the CDR3 is TGTGCCAGCAGCTTAGTCTCCGGGGGCCGGGAGACCCAGTACTTC. Amino acids: CASSLVSGGRETQYF.

The V and J genes are TRBV5-1 and TRBJ1-2; TRBD1 aligns across 8 bases. This CDR3 is 14 amino acids long. V lost 0 bases, J lost 7 bases, and 5 bases stayed unmatched. In germline, CDR1 is SGHRS, CDR2 YFSETQ. This chain's CDR3 is CASSLAGQERGYTF. The CDR3 coding sequence is TGCGCCAGCAGCTTGGCGGGACAGGAACGTGGCTACACCTTC.

This chain joins TRBV9 and TRBJ1-1; unclear D gene. The germline CDR1 and CDR2 sequences are SGDLS and YYNGEE. Trimming left V 0 bases short and J 2 bases short, with 11 bases between. The CDR3 loop spans 15 amino acids. The CDR3 nucleotides read TGTGCCAGCAGCGTAGGAAACCTTCAAAACACTGAAGCTTTCTTT. This sequence encodes CASSVGNLQNTEAFF. Supplemented by reference TRBV9 and TRBJ1-1, the full variable domain reads DSGVTQTPKHLITATGQRVTLRCSPRSGDLSVYWYQQSLDQGLQFLIQYYNGEERAKGNILERFSAQQFPDLHSELNLSSLELGDSALYFCASSVGNLQNTEAFFGQGTRLTVV.